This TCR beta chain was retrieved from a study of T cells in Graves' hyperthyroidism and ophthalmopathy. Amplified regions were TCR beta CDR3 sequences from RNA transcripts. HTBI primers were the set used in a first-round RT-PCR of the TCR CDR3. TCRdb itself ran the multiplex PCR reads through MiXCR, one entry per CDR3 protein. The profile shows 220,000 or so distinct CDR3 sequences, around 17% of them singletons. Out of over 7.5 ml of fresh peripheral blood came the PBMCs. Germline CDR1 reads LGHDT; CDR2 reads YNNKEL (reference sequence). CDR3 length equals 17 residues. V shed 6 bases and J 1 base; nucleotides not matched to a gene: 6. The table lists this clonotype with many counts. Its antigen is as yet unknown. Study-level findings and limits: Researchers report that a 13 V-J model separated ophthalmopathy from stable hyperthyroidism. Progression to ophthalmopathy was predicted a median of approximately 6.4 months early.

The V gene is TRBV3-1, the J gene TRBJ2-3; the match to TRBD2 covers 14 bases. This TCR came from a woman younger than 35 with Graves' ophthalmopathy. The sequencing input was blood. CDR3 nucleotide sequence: TGTGCCAGCAGGGGGGGACTAGCGGGAGCCCGCACAGATACGCAGTATTTT. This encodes CASRGGLAGARTDTQYF.